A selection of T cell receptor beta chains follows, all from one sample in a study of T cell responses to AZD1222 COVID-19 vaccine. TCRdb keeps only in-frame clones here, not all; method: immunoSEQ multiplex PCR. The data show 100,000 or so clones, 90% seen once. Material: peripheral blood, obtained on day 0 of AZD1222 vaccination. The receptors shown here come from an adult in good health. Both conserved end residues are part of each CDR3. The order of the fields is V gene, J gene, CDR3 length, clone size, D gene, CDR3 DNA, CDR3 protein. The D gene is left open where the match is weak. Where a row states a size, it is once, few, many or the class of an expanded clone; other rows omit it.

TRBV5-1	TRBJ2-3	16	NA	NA	TGCGCCAGCAGCTTGGCCGAAAAAGGGTTTGAAGATACGCAGTATTTT	CASSLAEKGFEDTQYF
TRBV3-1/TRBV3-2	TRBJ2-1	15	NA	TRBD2	TGTGCCAGCAGCCAAGAAGCGGGGGGGCCGAATGAGCAGTTCTTC	CASSQEAGGPNEQFF
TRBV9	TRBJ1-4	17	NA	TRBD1	TGTGCCAGCAGCGCCGGACAGTCCCAGGGGGGGATAGAAAAACTGTTTTTT	CASSAGQSQGGIEKLFF
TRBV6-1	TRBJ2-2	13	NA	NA	TGTGCCAGCAGTGAATCGGCCCGGGGAAGGCTGTTTTTT	CASSESARGRLFF
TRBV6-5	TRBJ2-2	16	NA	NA	TGTGCCAGCAGTTACTCGTCGCCGACGAACACCGGGGAGCTGTTTTTT	CASSYSSPTNTGELFF
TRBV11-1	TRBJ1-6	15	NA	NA	TGTGCCAGCAGCTTCGGGGGCACCTTCAATTCACCCCTCCACTTT	CASSFGGTFNSPLHF
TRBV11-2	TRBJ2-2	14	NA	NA	TGTGCCAGCAGCTTATTCGGAGTGCCCGGGGAGCTGTTTTTT	CASSLFGVPGELFF
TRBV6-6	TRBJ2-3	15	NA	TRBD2	TGTGCCAGCACCGGACTAGCGGGGGGCACAGATACGCAGTATTTT	CASTGLAGGTDTQYF
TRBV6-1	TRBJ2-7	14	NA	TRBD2	TGTGCCAGCAGTGACGAGCGGGGGCCGGACGAGCAGTACTTC	CASSDERGPDEQYF
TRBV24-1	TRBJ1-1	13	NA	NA	TGTGCCACCAGTGATTTGTTTAGCCGTGAAGCTTTCTTT	CATSDLFSREAFF
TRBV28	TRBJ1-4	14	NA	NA	TGTGCCAGCAGTCCTGGTGGGGATAATGAAAAACTGTTTTTT	CASSPGGDNEKLFF
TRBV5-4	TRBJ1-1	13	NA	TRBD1	TGTGCCAGCAGCCGGGACAGGGGCTCTGAAGCTTTCTTT	CASSRDRGSEAFF
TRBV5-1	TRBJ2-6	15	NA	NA	TGCGCCAGCAGCTTGGAGCGGGCGGGGGCCAACGTCCTGACTTTC	CASSLERAGANVLTF
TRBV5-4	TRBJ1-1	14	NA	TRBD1	TGTGCCAGCAGCGGGCGGGACAGGGCCACTGAAGCTTTCTTT	CASSGRDRATEAFF
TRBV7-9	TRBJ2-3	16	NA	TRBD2	TGTGCCAGCAGCTTTTTTGGGGCTAGCGGGGCCGATACGCAGTATTTT	CASSFFGASGADTQYF
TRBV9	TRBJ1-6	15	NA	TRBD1	TGTGCCAGCAGCGACTTCGGGACAGCCAATTCACCCCTCCACTTT	CASSDFGTANSPLHF
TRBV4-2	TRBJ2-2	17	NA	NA	TGTGCCAGCAGCCAAGTGTCGGGGCCTAAGTTTTCCGGGGAGCTGTTTTTT	CASSQVSGPKFSGELFF
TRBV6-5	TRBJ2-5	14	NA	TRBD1	TGTGCCTCTCAACGGACAGGGGAAGAGGAGACCCAGTACTTC	CASQRTGEEETQYF
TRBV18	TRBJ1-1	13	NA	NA	TGTGCCAGCTACTATACAGGTAGCACTGAAGCTTTCTTT	CASYYTGSTEAFF
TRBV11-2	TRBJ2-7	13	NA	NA	TGTGCCAGCAGCCGAGGGGGGTCGTACGAGCAGTACTTC	CASSRGGSYEQYF
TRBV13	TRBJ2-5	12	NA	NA	TGTGCCAGCAGCTTAGAAGGGGAGACCCAGTACTTC	CASSLEGETQYF
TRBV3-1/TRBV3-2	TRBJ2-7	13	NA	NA	TGTGCCAGCAGCTCCGGGACCCCCTACGAGCAGTACTTC	CASSSGTPYEQYF
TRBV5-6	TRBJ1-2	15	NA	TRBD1	TGTGCCAGCAGCTCCGCGCCGGGACAGGGGTACGGCTACACCTTC	CASSSAPGQGYGYTF
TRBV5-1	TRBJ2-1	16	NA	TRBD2	TGCGCCAGCAGCCCTAGCGGGGGCGGATACTACAATGAGCAGTTCTTC	CASSPSGGGYYNEQFF
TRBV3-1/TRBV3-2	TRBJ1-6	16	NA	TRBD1	TGTGCCAGCAGCCAAGACGGACAGGGCTACAATTCACCCCTCCACTTT	CASSQDGQGYNSPLHF
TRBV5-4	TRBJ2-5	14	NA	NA	TGTGCCAGCAGCCCGGCGGGGGCCCAAGAGACCCAGTACTTC	CASSPAGAQETQYF
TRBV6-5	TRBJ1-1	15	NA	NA	TGTGCCAGCAGTTACTCCCCGGGGGGGGACACTGAAGCTTTCTTT	CASSYSPGGDTEAFF
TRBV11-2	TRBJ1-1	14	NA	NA	TGTGCCAGCAGCTTATCTGTATTGAACACTGAAGCTTTCTTT	CASSLSVLNTEAFF
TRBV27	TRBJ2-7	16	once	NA	TGTGCCAGCAGTTTACCGAAGCGAGGGGTATCCTACGAGCAGTACTTC	CASSLPKRGVSYEQYF
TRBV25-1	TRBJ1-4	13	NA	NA	TGTGCCAGCAGTGAATTGCGACGGGAAAAACTGTTTTTT	CASSELRREKLFF
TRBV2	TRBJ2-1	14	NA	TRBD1	TGTGCCAGCAGCTTTGACAGGGTGGGAAATGAGCAGTTCTTC	CASSFDRVGNEQFF
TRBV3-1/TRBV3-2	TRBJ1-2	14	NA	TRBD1	TGTGCCAGCAGCCAGGGACAGGGGGCGAGGGGCTACACCTTC	CASSQGQGARGYTF
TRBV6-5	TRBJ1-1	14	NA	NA	TGTGCCAGCACCCGCCAGGGGCTGAACACTGAAGCTTTCTTT	CASTRQGLNTEAFF
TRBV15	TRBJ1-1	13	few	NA	TGTGCCTCTGGTGAGAGGGTTTTCACTGAAGCTTTCTTT	CASGERVFTEAFF
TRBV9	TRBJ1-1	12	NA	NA	TGTGCCAGCGAAGGCCGGGAACCTGAAGCTTTCTTT	CASEGREPEAFF
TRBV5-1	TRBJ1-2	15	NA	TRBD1	TGCGCCAGCAGCCTAACCCAGGGGGAGGGCTATGGCTACACCTTC	CASSLTQGEGYGYTF
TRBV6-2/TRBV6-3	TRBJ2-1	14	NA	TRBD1	TGTGCCAGCAGTCGTAGGACAGGGGGCAATGAGCAGTTCTTC	CASSRRTGGNEQFF
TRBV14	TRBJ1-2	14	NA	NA	TGTGCCAGCAGCCCCCTGTGGGGGGTCGGCGGCTACACCTTC	CASSPLWGVGGYTF
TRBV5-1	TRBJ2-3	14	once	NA	TGCGCCAGCAGCTTGAGCAGGGAAAGAGATACGCAGTATTTT	CASSLSRERDTQYF
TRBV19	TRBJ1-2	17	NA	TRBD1	TGTGCCAGTAGACCCCGGGACAGGGGCTCGACTAGCTATGGCTACACCTTC	CASRPRDRGSTSYGYTF
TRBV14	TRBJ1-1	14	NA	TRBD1	TGTGCCAGCAGCCAAGGCAGGGGGCCAACTGAAGCTTTCTTT	CASSQGRGPTEAFF
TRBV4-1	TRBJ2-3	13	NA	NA	TGCGCCAGCAGCCAAGATTGGCCAGATACGCAGTATTTT	CASSQDWPDTQYF
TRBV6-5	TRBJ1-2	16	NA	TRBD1	TGTGCCAGCAGTTACTCCGGGACAGGGGGGAACTATGGCTACACCTTC	CASSYSGTGGNYGYTF
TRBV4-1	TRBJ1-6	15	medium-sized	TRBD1	TGCGCCAGCAAGGCGGAGGACAGGGGTGGAACACCCCTCCACTTT	CASKAEDRGGTPLHF
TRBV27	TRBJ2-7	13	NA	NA	TGTGCCAGCAGTTTATACTCAGCAGACACACAGTACTTC	CASSLYSADTQYF
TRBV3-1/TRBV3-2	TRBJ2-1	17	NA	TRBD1	TGTGCCAGCAGCCAAGAAGGGACAGGGGGGTCCTACAATGAGCAGTTCTTC	CASSQEGTGGSYNEQFF
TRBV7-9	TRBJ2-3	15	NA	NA	TGTGCCAGCAGCCGCGGAGAAGGGGCAACAGATACGCAGTATTTT	CASSRGEGATDTQYF
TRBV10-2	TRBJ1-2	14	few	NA	TGCGCCAGCAGTGTGGCGTCGACTAACTATGGCTACACCTTC	CASSVASTNYGYTF
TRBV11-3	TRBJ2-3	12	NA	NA	TGTGCCAGCAGCTCCGGCACAGATACGCAGTATTTT	CASSSGTDTQYF